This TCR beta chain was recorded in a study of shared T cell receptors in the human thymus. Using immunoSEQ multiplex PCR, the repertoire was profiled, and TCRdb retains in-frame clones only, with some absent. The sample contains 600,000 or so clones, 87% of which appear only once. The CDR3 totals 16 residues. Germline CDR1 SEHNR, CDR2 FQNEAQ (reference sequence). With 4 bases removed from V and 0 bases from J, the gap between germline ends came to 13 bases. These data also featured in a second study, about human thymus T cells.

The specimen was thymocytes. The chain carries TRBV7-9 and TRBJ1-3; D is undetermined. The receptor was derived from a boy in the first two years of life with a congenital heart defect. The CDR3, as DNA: TGTGCCAGCAGCTCCCGCCGAGGTCTCTCTGGAAACACCATATATTTT. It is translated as CASSSRRGLSGNTIYF.